Shown below are 8 T cell receptor beta chains from a single sample sequenced in a study of shared clonotypes between healthy human individuals. Repertoires were generated with immunoSEQ multiplex PCR, while TCRdb's copy carries only in-frame clones and drops some. The sample shows more than 400,000 clones, 96% of them seen only once. Sequenced: naive CD4+ T cells sorted from blood. Specified subset: CD45RA+ positively selected. The receptors originated from a woman younger than 45 in good health.

This chain connects TRBV4-1 to TRBJ1-4, with a tentative D call TRBD1 (5 bases). The germline V gene encodes CDR1 MGHRA and CDR2 YSYEKL. The CDR3 length is 16 residues. V lost 3 bases and J 0 bases, leaving 11 bases between the germline ends. The CDR3 bases are TGCGCCAGCAGCCAGGGGCGCGGTGCAACTAATGAAAAACTGTTTTTT. Its translation is CASSQGRGATNEKLFF.

V is TRBV5-1 and J is TRBJ2-1; 10 bases are a match to TRBD2. The germline gives CDR1 SGHRS, CDR2 YFSETQ. The CDR3 extends over 16 amino acids. V lost 0 bases to trimming and J lost 7 bases; unmatched junction nucleotides: 7. The DNA of the CDR3 is TGCGCCAGCAGCTTGGCGGCTAGCGGGAGACCAAATGAGCAGTTCTTC. The encoded protein is CASSLAASGRPNEQFF.

A few counts support this clone. The J gene is TRBJ2-7, the V gene TRBV5-1; TRBD1 agrees at 9 bases. The V gene's germline CDR1 is SGHRS and CDR2 YFSETQ. The V gene end was trimmed by 1 base and the J gene end by 6 bases; junction bases not matched to a gene: 11. This CDR3 comprises 16 residues. This chain's CDR3 is CASSLPVTGGRSEQYF. In nucleotides, the CDR3 is TGCGCCAGCAGCTTGCCCGTTACAGGGGGCAGAAGCGAGCAGTACTTC. Using reference TRBV5-1 and TRBJ2-7 for the parts outside the CDR3, the full variable domain is KAGVTQTPRYLIKTRGQQVTLSCSPISGHRSVSWYQQTPGQGLQFLFEYFSETQRNKGNFPGRFSGRQFSNSRSEMNVSTLELGDSALYLCASSLPVTGGRSEQYFGPGTRLTVT.

This rearrangement joins TRBV2 to TRBJ1-1; 7 bases match TRBD1. V gave up 5 bases and J gave up 8 bases; unmatched junction bases: 2. Germline V gene sequence: CDR1 SNHLY, CDR2 FYNNEI. This CDR3 has 11 amino acids. Here the CDR3 reads CASSRTGEAFF. The CDR3 DNA reads as TGTGCCAGCAGTAGGACAGGAGAAGCTTTCTTT.

The V call is TRBV28, the J call TRBJ2-7; D gene unclear. Germline loops: CDR1 MDHEN, CDR2 SYDVKM. The CDR3 is 14 residues long. Deletions cut 5 bases from V and 2 bases from J, with 13 bases between. This CDR3 is CASSPRTEAYEQYF. CDR3 sequence (DNA): TGTGCCAGCAGTCCGCGGACGGAAGCCTACGAGCAGTACTTC.

V is TRBV5-1 and J is TRBJ2-7; possibly TRBD2 for D (6 bases). Germline V gene data show CDR1 as SGHRS and CDR2 as YFSETQ. Trimming took 4 bases from V and 2 from J, leaving 16 bases between them. The CDR3 totals 15 residues. CDR3 coding DNA: TGCGCCAGCAGCAATAGTGGAGCGGGTACCTACGAGCAGTACTTC. It encodes CASSNSGAGTYEQYF.

The chain has TRBV7-3 and TRBJ2-6; perhaps TRBD1 as D (6 bases). V was clipped by 5 bases and J by 3 bases, with 11 bases between them. The CDR3 sequence is 15 residues long. Germline V gene lookup returns CDR1 SGHTA and CDR2 FQGTGA. CDR3: CASSVTGSGANVLTF. CDR3 in DNA: TGTGCCAGCAGCGTCACAGGGAGTGGGGCCAACGTCCTGACTTTC.

This sequence joins TRBV28 and TRBJ2-7, with 10 bases matching TRBD1. The V gene's germline CDR1 is MDHEN and CDR2 SYDVKM. The CDR3 totals 17 residues. Losses at the gene ends were 4 bases for V and 9 bases for J; bases not matched to a gene: 18. The CDR3 is CASSSPGQGTRTGAQYF. The CDR3 DNA follows: TGTGCCAGCAGTTCGCCGGGACAGGGGACCCGAACGGGCGCGCAGTACTTC.